This TCR beta chain appears in the sequencing data of a study of shared clonotypes between healthy human individuals. Overall study results and limits: The authors expected sequencing depth to affect clonotype sharing among donors. The naive CD4 repertoires of a few donors were compared, and around 5% of clonotypes were shared.

Germline V lookup: CDR1 MNHEY, CDR2 SMNVEV (reference sequence). This CDR3 is 11 amino acids long. Deletions cut 8 bases from V and 2 bases from J, with 5 bases between. Each subset's genomic DNA was shared equally among a number of immunoSEQ plates. Method: immunoSEQ multiplex PCR; TCRdb's copy keeps in-frame clones and lacks some. The top ten hold around 0.33% of the sample, which has more than 1,200,000 clones, approximately 98.5% seen once. This clone was found once. Its specificity is not known. The sample contains more than one DNA sequence encoding this CDR3. Each donor was a Caucasian adult residing in Nashville, Tennessee.

This TCR came from a man aged 25-45 years in good health. Source material: naive CD4+ T cells sorted from blood. Subset specified: CD45RA+ positively selected. The V and J genes are TRBV27 and TRBJ2-3; the D is unclear. CDR3 in amino acids: CASSSTDTQYF. As DNA, the CDR3 is TGTGCCAGCTCCTCCACAGATACGCAGTATTTT.